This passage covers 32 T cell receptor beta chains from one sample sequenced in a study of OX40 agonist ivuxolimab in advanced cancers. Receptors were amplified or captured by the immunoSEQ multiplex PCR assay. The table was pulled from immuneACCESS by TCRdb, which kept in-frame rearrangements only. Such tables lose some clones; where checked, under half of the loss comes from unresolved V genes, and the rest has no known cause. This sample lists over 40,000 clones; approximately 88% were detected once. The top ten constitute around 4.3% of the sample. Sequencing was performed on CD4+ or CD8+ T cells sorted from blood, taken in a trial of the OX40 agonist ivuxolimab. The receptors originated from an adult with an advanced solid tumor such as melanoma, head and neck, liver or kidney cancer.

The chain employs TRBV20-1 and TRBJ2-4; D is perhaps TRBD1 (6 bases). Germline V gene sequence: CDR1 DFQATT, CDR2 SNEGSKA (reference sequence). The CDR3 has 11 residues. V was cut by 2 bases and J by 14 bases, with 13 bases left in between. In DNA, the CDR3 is TGCAGTGCTAGAAACAGGGTGTCGGAGTACTTC. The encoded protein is CSARNRVSEYF.

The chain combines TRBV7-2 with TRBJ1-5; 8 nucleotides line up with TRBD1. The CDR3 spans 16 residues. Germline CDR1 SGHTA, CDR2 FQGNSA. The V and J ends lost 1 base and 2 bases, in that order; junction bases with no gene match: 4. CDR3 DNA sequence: TGTGCCAGCAGCTTAGGACAGGGGCCGGGCAATCAGCCCCAGCATTTT. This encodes CASSLGQGPGNQPQHF.

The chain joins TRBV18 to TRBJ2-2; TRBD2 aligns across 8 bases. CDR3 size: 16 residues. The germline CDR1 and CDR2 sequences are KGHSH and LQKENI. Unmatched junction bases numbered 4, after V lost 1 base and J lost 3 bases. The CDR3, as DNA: TGTGCCAGCTCACCACGCCTCGGGGGGGACACCGGGGAGCTGTTTTTT. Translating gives CASSPRLGGDTGELFF.

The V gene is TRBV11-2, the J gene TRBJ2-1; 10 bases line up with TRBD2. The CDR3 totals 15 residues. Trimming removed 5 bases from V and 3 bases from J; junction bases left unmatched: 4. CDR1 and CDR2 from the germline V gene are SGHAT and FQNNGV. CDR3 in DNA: TGTGCCAGCAGCCTTCTAGCGGGAGACTACAATGAGCAGTTCTTC. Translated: CASSLLAGDYNEQFF.

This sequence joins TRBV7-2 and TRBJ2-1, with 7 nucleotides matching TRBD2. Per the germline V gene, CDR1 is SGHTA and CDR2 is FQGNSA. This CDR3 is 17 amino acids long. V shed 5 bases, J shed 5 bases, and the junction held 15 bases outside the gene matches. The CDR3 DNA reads TGTGCCAGCAGCACAACGCGGGGGTCCAGCAGAAACAATGAGCAGTTCTTC. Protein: CASSTTRGSSRNNEQFF. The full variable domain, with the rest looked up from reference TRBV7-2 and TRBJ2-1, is GAGVSQSPSNKVTEKGKDVELRCDPISGHTALYWYRQSLGQGLEFLIYFQGNSAPDKSGLPSDRFSAERTGGSVSTLTIQRTQQEDSAVYLCASSTTRGSSRNNEQFFGPGTRLTVL.

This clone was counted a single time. Here the CDR3 DNA reads TGCAGCGTTGAAAGGGGCACAGATACGCAGTATTTT. Translated: CSVERGTDTQYF. The genes are TRBV29-1 and TRBJ2-3, with unresolved D. Per the germline V gene, CDR1 is SQVTM and CDR2 is ANQGSEA. V was clipped by 2 bases and J by 1 base, with 4 bases between them. The CDR3 runs 12 residues.

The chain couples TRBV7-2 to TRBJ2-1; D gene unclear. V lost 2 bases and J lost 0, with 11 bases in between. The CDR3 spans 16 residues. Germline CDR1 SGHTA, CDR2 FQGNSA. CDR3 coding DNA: TGTGCCAGCAGCTTATACCAAGGAAGCTCCTACAATGAGCAGTTCTTC. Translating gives CASSLYQGSSYNEQFF. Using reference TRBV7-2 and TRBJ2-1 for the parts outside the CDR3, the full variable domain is GAGVSQSPSNKVTEKGKDVELRCDPISGHTALYWYRQSLGQGLEFLIYFQGNSAPDKSGLPSDRFSAERTGGSVSTLTIQRTQQEDSAVYLCASSLYQGSSYNEQFFGPGTRLTVL.

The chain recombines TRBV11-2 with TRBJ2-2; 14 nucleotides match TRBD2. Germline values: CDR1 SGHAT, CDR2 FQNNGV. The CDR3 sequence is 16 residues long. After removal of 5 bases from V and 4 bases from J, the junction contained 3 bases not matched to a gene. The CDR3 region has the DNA TGTGCCAGCAGCGTGACTAGCGGGAGGGCCACCGGGGAGCTGTTTTTT. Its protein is CASSVTSGRATGELFF.

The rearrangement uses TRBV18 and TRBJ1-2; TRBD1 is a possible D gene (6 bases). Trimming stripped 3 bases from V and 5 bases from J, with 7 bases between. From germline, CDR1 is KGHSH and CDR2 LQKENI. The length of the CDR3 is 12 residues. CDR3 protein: CASSPDSYGYTF. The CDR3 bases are TGTGCCAGCTCACCGGACAGTTATGGCTACACCTTC.

The CDR3 coding sequence is TGCGCCAGCAGCCCGAATTTCCAATCGAACACTGAAGCTTTCTTT. It encodes CASSPNFQSNTEAFF. The J gene is TRBJ1-1, the V gene TRBV5-1; no firm D call. From germline, CDR1 is SGHRS and CDR2 YFSETQ. V was pared by 4 bases and J by 1 base, with 14 bases between. This CDR3 has 15 amino acids.

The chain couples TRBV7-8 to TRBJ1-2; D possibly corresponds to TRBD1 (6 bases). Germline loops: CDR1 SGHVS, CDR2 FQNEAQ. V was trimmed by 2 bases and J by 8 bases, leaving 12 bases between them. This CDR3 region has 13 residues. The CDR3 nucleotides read TGTGCCAGCAGCTTATCAGGGGCGGAAGGCTACACCTTC. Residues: CASSLSGAEGYTF.

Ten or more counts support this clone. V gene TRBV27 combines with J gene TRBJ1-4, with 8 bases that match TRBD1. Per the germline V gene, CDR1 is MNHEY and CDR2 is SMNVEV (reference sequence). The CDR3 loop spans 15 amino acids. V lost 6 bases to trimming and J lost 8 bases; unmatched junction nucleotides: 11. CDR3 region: CASRGIQGAIEKLFF. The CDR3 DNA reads TGTGCCAGCAGGGGGATTCAGGGGGCGATCGAAAAACTGTTTTTT.

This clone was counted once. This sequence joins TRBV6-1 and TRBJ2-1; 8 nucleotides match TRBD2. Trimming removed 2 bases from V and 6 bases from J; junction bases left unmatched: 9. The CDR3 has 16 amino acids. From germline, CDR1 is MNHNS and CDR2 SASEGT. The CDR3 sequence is CASSEYGLAGSNEQFF. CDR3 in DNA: TGTGCCAGCAGTGAATATGGGCTAGCGGGCTCCAATGAGCAGTTCTTC.

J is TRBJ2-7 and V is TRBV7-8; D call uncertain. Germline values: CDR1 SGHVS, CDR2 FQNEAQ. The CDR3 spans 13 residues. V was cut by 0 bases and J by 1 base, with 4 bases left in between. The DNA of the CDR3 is TGTGCCAGCAGCTTAGCTCTATCCTACGAGCAGTACTTC. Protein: CASSLALSYEQYF.

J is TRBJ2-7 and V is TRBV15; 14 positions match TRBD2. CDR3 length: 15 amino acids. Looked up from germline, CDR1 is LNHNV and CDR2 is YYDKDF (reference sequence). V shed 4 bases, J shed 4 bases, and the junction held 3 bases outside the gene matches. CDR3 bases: TGTGCCACCAGCATTGGGACTAGCGGGGGTTACGAGCAGTACTTC. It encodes CATSIGTSGGYEQYF.

The CDR3 DNA sequence: TGTGCCAGCAGGGTTCTTAGCAATCAGCCCCAGCATTTT. This encodes CASRVLSNQPQHF. The chain uses TRBV28 and TRBJ1-5; D is undetermined. The CDR3 is 13 residues long. The V and J ends lost 6 bases and 0 bases respectively, with 6 bases between them. Germline V gives CDR1 MDHEN, CDR2 SYDVKM.

The CDR3 region is CASSLNPRSAYNEQFF. For the CDR3, the DNA is TGTGCCAGCAGCTTAAACCCCCGGTCAGCGTACAATGAGCAGTTCTTC. The V gene is TRBV11-2, the J gene TRBJ2-1; D is ambiguous. Trimming removed 2 bases at V and 4 bases at J, with 15 bases between. This CDR3 is built from 16 residues. Per the germline V gene, CDR1 is SGHAT and CDR2 is FQNNGV. The entire variable domain, with the rest obtained from reference TRBV11-2 and TRBJ2-1, is as follows: EAGVAQSPRYKIIEKRQSVAFWCNPISGHATLYWYQQILGQGPKLLIQFQNNGVVDDSQLPKDRFSAERLKGVDSTLKIQPAKLEDSAVYLCASSLNPRSAYNEQFFGPGTRLTVL.

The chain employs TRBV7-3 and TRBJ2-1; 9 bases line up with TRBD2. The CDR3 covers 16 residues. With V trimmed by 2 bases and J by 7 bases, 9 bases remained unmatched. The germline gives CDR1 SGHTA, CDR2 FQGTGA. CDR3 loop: CASSLFPGTSLNEQFF. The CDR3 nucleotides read TGTGCCAGCAGCTTATTCCCCGGGACTAGCCTAAATGAGCAGTTCTTC. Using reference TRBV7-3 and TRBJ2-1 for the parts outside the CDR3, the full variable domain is GAGVSQTPSNKVTEKGKYVELRCDPISGHTALYWYRQSLGQGPEFLIYFQGTGAADDSGLPNDRFFAVRPEGSVSTLKIQRTERGDSAVYLCASSLFPGTSLNEQFFGPGTRLTVL.

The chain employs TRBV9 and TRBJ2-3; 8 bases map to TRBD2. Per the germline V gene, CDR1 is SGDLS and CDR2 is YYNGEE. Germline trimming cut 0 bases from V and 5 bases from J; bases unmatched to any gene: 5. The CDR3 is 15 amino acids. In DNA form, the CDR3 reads TGTGCCAGCAGCGTAGGTACGGGAGGGATAGATACGCAGTATTTT. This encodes CASSVGTGGIDTQYF. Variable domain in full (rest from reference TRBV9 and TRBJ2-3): DSGVTQTPKHLITATGQRVTLRCSPRSGDLSVYWYQQSLDQGLQFLIQYYNGEERAKGNILERFSAQQFPDLHSELNLSSLELGDSALYFCASSVGTGGIDTQYFGPGTRLTVL.

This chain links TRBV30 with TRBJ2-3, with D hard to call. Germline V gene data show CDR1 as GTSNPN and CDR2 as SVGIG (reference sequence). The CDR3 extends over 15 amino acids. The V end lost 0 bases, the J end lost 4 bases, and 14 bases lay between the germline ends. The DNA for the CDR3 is TGTGCCTGGAGTGTACCTGACGGTACCCCAGATACGCAGTATTTT. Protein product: CAWSVPDGTPDTQYF. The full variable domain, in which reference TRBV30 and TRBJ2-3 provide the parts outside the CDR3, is SQTIHQWPATLVQPVGSPLSLECTVEGTSNPNLYWYRQAAGRGLQLLFYSVGIGQISSEVPQNLSASRPQDRQFILSSKKLLLSDSGFYLCAWSVPDGTPDTQYFGPGTRLTVL.

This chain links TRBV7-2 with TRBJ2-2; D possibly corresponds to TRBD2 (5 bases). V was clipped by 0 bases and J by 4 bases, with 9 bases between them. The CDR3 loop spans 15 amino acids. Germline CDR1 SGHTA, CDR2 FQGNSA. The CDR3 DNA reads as TGTGCCAGCAGCTTAGCGGGAGTTAGCACCGGGGAGCTGTTTTTT. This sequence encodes CASSLAGVSTGELFF.

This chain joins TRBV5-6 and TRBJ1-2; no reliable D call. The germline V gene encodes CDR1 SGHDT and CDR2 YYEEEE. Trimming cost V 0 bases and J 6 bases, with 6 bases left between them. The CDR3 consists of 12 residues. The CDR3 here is CASSLGIDGYTF. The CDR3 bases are TGTGCCAGCAGCTTGGGGATCGATGGCTACACCTTC.

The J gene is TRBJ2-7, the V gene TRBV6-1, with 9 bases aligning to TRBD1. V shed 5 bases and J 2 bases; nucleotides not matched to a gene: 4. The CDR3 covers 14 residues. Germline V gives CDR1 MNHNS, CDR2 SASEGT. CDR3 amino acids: CASSNGQGPYEQYF. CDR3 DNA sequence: TGTGCCAGCAGTAATGGACAGGGGCCCTACGAGCAGTACTTC.

Here the CDR3 reads CATRHTSSYGYTF. The CDR3 nucleotides are TGTGCCACGAGACACACCTCAAGCTATGGCTACACCTTC. The chain links TRBV6-1 to TRBJ1-2, with D uncertain. Trimming stripped 10 bases from V and 4 bases from J, with 16 bases between. The CDR3 runs 13 residues. Per the germline V gene, CDR1 is MNHNS and CDR2 is SASEGT.

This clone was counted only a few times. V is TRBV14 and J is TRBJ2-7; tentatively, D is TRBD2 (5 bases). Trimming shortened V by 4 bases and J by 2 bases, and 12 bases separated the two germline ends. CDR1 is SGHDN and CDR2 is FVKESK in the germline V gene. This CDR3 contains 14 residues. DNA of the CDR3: TGTGCCAGCAGCCGAGATTCGGGGACCTACGAGCAGTACTTC. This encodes CASSRDSGTYEQYF.

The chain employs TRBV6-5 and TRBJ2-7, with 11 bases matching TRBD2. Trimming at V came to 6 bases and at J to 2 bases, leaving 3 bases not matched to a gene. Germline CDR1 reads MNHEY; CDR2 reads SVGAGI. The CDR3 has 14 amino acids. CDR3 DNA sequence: TGTGCCAGCAGGACGACTAGCGGGACCTACGAGCAGTACTTC. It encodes CASRTTSGTYEQYF.

The CDR3 nucleotides read TGTGCCAGCAGCGTAACGGGGAACACTGAAGCTTTCTTT. Protein sequence: CASSVTGNTEAFF. The chain is built from TRBV9 and TRBJ1-1; D not certain. The CDR3 length is 13 residues. Trimming shortened V by 1 base and J by 1 base, and 5 bases separated the two germline ends. Germline CDR1 and CDR2: SGDLS and YYNGEE.

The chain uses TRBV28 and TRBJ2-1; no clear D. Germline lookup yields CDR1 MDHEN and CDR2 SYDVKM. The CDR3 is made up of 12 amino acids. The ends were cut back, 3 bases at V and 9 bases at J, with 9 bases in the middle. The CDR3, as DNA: TGTGCCAGCAGTTTCTCCTGGGGTGAGCAGTTCTTC. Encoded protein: CASSFSWGEQFF.

CDR3 DNA: TGTGCCAGCAGCTTAAAACCAAACAATGAGCAGTTCTTC. This encodes CASSLKPNNEQFF. The rearrangement links TRBV7-6 to TRBJ2-1, with D hard to call. CDR3 length: 13 residues. V was clipped by 2 bases and J by 5 bases, with 7 bases between them. Germline values: CDR1 SGHVS, CDR2 FNYEAQ.

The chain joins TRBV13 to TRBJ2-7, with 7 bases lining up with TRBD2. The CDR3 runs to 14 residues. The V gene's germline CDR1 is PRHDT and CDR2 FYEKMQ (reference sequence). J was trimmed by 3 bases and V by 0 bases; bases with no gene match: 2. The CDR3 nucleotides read TGTGCCAGCAGCTTAGGTGGGACTAACTACGAGCAGTACTTC. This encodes CASSLGGTNYEQYF.

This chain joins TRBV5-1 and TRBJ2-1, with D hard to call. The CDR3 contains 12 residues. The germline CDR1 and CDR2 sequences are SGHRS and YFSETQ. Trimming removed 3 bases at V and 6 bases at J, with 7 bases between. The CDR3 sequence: CASSSIFNEQFF. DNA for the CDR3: TGCGCCAGCAGCTCCATCTTCAATGAGCAGTTCTTC.

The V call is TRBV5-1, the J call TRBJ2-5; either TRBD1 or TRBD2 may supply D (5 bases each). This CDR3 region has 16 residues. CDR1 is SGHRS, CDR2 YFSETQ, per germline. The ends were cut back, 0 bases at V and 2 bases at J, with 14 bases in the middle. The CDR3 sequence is CASSLDPGRWQETQYF. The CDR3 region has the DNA TGCGCCAGCAGCTTGGATCCGGGGCGCTGGCAAGAGACCCAGTACTTC. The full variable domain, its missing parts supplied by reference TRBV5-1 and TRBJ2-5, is KAGVTQTPRYLIKTRGQQVTLSCSPISGHRSVSWYQQTPGQGLQFLFEYFSETQRNKGNFPGRFSGRQFSNSRSEMNVSTLELGDSALYLCASSLDPGRWQETQYFGPGTRLLVL.